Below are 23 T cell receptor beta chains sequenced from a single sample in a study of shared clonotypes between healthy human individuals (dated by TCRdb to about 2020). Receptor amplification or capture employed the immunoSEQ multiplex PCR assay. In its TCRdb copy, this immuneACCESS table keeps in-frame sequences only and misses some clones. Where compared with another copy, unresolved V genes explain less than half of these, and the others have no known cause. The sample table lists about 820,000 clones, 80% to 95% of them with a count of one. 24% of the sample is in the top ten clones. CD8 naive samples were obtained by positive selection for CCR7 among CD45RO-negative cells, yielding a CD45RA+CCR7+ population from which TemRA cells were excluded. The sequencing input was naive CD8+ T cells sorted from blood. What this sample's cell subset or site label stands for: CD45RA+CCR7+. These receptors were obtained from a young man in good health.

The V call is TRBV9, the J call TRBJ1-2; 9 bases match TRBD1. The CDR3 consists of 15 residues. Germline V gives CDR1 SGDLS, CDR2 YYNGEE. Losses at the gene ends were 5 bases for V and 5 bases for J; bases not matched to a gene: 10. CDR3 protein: CASSPRTGADYGYTF. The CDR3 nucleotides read TGTGCCAGCAGTCCAAGGACAGGGGCAGATTATGGCTACACCTTC.

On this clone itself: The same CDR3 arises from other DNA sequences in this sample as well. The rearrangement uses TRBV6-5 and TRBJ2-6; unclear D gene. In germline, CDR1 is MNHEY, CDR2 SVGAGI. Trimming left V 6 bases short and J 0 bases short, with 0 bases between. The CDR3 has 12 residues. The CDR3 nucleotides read TGTGCCAGCAGCTCTGGGGCCAACGTCCTGACTTTC. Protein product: CASSSGANVLTF.

The CDR3 nucleotides are TGTGCCAGCAGCTTAAGACTAGCGGGAGGGAATGAGCAGTTCTTC. It translates to CASSLRLAGGNEQFF. V is TRBV7-3 and J is TRBJ2-1; 14 bases align to TRBD2. The germline V gene encodes CDR1 SGHTA and CDR2 FQGTGA. V was pared by 1 base and J by 7 bases, with 0 bases of the junction left unmatched. The CDR3 has 15 amino acids.

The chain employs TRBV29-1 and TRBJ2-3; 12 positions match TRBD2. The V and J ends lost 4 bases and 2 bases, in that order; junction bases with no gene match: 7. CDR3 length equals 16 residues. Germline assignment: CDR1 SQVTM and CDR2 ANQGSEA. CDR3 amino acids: CSVGGGLAGYTDTQYF. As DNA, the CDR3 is TGCAGCGTTGGGGGAGGACTAGCGGGGTACACAGATACGCAGTATTTT.

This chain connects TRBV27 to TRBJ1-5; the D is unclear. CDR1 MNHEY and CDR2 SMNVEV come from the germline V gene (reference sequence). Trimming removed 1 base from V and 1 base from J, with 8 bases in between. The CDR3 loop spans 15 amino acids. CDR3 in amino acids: CASSLWGESNQPQHF. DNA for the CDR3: TGTGCCAGCAGTTTATGGGGAGAGAGCAATCAGCCCCAGCATTTT.

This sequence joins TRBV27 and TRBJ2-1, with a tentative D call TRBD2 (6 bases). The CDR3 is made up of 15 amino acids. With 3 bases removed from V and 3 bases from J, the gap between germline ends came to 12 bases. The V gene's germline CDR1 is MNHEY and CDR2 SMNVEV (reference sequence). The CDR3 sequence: CASSFARGGYNEQFF. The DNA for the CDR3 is TGTGCCAGCAGTTTCGCGCGGGGCGGCTACAATGAGCAGTTCTTC.

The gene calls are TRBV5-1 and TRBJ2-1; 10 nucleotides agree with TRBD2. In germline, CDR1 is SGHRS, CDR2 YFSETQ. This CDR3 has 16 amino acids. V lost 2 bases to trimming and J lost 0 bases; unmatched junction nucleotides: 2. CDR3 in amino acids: CASSFSGRSSYNEQFF. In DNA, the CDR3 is TGCGCCAGCAGCTTTAGCGGGAGGAGCTCCTACAATGAGCAGTTCTTC.

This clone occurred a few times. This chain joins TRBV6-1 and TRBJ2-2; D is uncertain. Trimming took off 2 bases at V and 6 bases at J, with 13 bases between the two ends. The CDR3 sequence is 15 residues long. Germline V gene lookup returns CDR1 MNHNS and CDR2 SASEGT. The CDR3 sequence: CASSEFRSASGELFF. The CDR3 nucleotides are TGTGCCAGCAGTGAATTTCGGTCGGCGTCCGGGGAGCTGTTTTTT.

CDR3 DNA: TGTGCCAGCAGCTCATATAGCGGGAGCACCTACGAGCAGTACTTC. This sequence encodes CASSSYSGSTYEQYF. The rearrangement links TRBV27 to TRBJ2-7; 9 bases map to TRBD2. The CDR3 runs to 15 residues. Germline CDR1 reads MNHEY; CDR2 reads SMNVEV (reference sequence). The V gene end was trimmed by 6 bases and the J gene end by 2 bases; junction bases not matched to a gene: 8.

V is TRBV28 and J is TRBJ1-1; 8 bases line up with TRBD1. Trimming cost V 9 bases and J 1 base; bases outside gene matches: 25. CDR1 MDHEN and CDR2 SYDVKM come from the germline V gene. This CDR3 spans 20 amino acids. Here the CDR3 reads CARDHPGPRGRQNPNTEAFF. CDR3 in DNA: TGTGCCAGAGACCACCCCGGCCCCAGGGGGCGACAAAACCCGAACACTGAAGCTTTCTTT. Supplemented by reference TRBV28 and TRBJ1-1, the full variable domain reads DVKVTQSSRYLVKRTGEKVFLECVQDMDHENMFWYRQDPGLGLRLIYFSYDVKMKEKGDIPEGYSVSREKKERFSLILESASTNQTSMYLCARDHPGPRGRQNPNTEAFFGQGTRLTVV.

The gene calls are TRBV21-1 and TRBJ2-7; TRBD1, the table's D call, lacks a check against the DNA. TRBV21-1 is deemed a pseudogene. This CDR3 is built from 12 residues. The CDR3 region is CASSIYRDEQYF. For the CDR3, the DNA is TGTGCCAGCAGCATCTACAGGGACGAGCAGTACTTC.

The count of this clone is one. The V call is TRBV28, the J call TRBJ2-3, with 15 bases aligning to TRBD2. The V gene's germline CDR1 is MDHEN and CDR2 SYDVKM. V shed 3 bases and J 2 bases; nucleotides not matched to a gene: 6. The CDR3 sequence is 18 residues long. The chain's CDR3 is CASSLGLAGGPDTDTQYF. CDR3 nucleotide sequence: TGTGCCAGCAGTTTGGGACTAGCGGGAGGACCTGACACAGATACGCAGTATTTT.

CDR3 bases: TGTGCCAGCAGTTTTGCGGGGGGCATAGATACGCAGTATTTT. Translating it yields CASSFAGGIDTQYF. The genes are TRBV25-1 and TRBJ2-3; 8 bases are shared with TRBD2. The germline CDR1 and CDR2 sequences are MGHDK and SYGVNS. The ends lost 5 bases at V and 5 bases at J; junction bases unmatched: 6. The CDR3 consists of 14 residues.

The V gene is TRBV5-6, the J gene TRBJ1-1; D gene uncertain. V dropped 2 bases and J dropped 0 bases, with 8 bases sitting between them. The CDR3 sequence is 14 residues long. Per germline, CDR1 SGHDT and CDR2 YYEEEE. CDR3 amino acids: CASSLTALNTEAFF. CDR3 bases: TGTGCCAGCAGCTTAACGGCCTTGAACACTGAAGCTTTCTTT.

The CDR3 here is CASSQFADRVYEQYF. The CDR3 DNA reads TGCGCCAGCAGTCAATTCGCGGACAGGGTTTACGAGCAGTACTTC. The chain combines TRBV4-1 with TRBJ2-7, with 8 bases that match TRBD1. The CDR3 length is 15 residues. Germline V gene sequence: CDR1 MGHRA, CDR2 YSYEKL. V trimming: 6 bases; J trimming: 4 bases; junction bases outside the gene matches: 11.

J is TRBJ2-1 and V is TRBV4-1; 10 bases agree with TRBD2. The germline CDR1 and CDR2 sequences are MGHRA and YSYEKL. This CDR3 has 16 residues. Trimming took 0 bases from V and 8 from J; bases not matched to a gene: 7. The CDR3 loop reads CASSQEPASGSDEQFF. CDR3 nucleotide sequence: TGCGCCAGCAGCCAAGAGCCGGCTAGCGGGAGCGATGAGCAGTTCTTC.

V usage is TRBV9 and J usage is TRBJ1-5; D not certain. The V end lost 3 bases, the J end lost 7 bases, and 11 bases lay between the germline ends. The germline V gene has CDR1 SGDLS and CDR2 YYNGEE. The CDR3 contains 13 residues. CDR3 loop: CASSGREGQPQHF. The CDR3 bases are TGTGCCAGCAGCGGGCGGGAGGGACAGCCCCAGCATTTT.

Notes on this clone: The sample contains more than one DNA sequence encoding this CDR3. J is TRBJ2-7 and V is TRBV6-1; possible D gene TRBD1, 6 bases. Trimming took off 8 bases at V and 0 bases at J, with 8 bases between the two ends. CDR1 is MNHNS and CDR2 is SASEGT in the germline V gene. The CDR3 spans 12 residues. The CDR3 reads CASRDISYEQYF. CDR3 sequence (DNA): TGTGCCAGCCGGGACATCTCCTACGAGCAGTACTTC.

This CDR3 is CASSGEPGEQYF. The CDR3 bases are TGTGCCAGCAGCGGGGAACCGGGCGAGCAGTACTTC. The chain is built from TRBV5-4 and TRBJ2-7; D is uncertain. The V gene lost 4 bases and the J gene lost 6 bases, with 11 bases spanning the gap. This CDR3 contains 12 residues. CDR1 and CDR2 (germline): SGHNT, YYREEE (reference sequence).

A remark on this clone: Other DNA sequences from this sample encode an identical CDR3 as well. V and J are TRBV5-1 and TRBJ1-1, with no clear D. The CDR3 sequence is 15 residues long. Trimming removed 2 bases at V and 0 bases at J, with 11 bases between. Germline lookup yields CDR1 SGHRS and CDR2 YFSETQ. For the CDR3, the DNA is TGCGCCAGCAGCTTAGTCGGGTCCCTGAACACTGAAGCTTTCTTT. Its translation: CASSLVGSLNTEAFF.

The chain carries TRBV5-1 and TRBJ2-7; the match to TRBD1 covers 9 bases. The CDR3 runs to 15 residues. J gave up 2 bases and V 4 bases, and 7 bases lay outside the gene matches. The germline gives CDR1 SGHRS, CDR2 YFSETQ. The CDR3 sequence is CASSIDRGDTYEQYF. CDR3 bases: TGCGCCAGCAGCATAGACAGGGGGGATACCTACGAGCAGTACTTC.

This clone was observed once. CDR3 protein: CASSNSGRGYNEQFF. The CDR3 bases are TGTGCCAGCAGCAATAGCGGGAGGGGTTACAATGAGCAGTTCTTC. The V call is TRBV7-6, the J call TRBJ2-1, with 11 bases matching TRBD2. The germline V gene has CDR1 SGHVS and CDR2 FNYEAQ. V was pared by 5 bases and J by 4 bases, with 4 bases of the junction left unmatched. The CDR3 is 15 amino acids.

The DNA of the CDR3 is TGTGCCAGCAGCACTCTATGGGGGGCCGGAGAAGAGACCCAGTACTTC. Translation gives CASSTLWGAGEETQYF. J is TRBJ2-5 and V is TRBV28; D could derive from TRBD1 or TRBD2 (6 bases each). The germline V gene has CDR1 MDHEN and CDR2 SYDVKM. V lost 6 bases, J lost 3 bases, and 20 bases lay in between. The CDR3 contains 16 residues.